The present entry profiles one T cell receptor (beta chain) with its context. A 5'RACE template switching approach incorporating UMIs was used to make TCR beta cDNA. TCRdb reprocessed the 5' RACE reads and stores each CDR3 protein as one record, lacking DNA. The table lists 500,000 to 700,000 distinct CDR3 sequences. Looked up from germline, CDR1 is SGHRS and CDR2 is YFSETQ. The CDR3 sequence is 18 residues long. The sample is drawn from a study of T cells expressing NK-cell markers. Sequencing input: blood T cells: a sorted CD56 or NKG2C T cell subset, CD4+ or CD8+ T cells, or bulk PBMC T cells (not recorded which). The clonotype originates from a man between 18 and 29 years old in good health. This chain links TRBV5-1 with TRBJ2-1; TCRdb reports TRBD1, a call that lacks DNA to check it against. The CDR3 is CASSFSSSPDGASWGQFF.